Below, 30 T cell receptor beta chains from the same sample are listed, as sequenced in a study of blood T cell repertoires in COVID-19. Only in-frame clones appear in the TCRdb table, and some are missing; sequencing was by immunoSEQ multiplex PCR. The sample holds 95,000 to 150,000 clones, about 85% seen once. The sequencing input was peripheral blood. The source of these receptors is a man aged 60 to 69 with acute or convalescent COVID-19.

This sequence joins TRBV4-1 and TRBJ2-1, with D perhaps TRBD1 (7 bases). The V gene lost 9 bases and the J gene lost 7 bases, with 10 bases spanning the gap. Germline CDR1 is MGHRA and CDR2 is YSYEKL. The CDR3 totals 11 residues. The CDR3, as DNA: TGCGCCAGTGCAGGGGGGAATGAGCAGTTCTTC. Translated: CASAGGNEQFF.

This chain joins TRBV24-1 and TRBJ2-5; the D gene is possibly TRBD2 (7 bases). The V end lost 9 bases, the J end lost 4 bases, and 20 bases lay between the germline ends. Germline-derived CDR1 and CDR2 are KGHDR and SFDVKD. This CDR3 region has 15 residues. The CDR3 region has the DNA TGTGCCACCGGGGGGGCGGGGGCGCTGGGAGAGACCCAGTACTTC. This sequence encodes CATGGAGALGETQYF.

The gene calls are TRBV30 and TRBJ2-1; 8 bases are shared with TRBD2. Germline V gives CDR1 GTSNPN, CDR2 SVGIG (reference sequence). The CDR3 is made up of 15 amino acids. Trimming removed 2 bases from V and 8 bases from J; junction bases left unmatched: 11. CDR3 sequence (DNA): TGTGCCTGGAGTCGGCCCTCGGGACTAGACCATGAGCAGTTCTTC. Its protein is CAWSRPSGLDHEQFF.

This sequence joins TRBV28 and TRBJ1-2, with D unresolved. From germline, CDR1 is MDHEN and CDR2 SYDVKM. CDR3 size: 12 residues. Trimming removed 4 bases at V and 2 bases at J, with 5 bases between. The CDR3 nucleotides are TGTGCCAGCAGTTCGGTCAACTATGGCTACACCTTC. As protein: CASSSVNYGYTF.

The chain recombines TRBV6-6 with TRBJ2-1; 7 nucleotides agree with TRBD2. The CDR3 length is 14 residues. The germline gives CDR1 MNHNY, CDR2 SVGAGI (reference sequence). V was clipped by 7 bases and J by 2 bases; unmatched bases: 5. The CDR3 DNA reads as TGTGCCAGCATTGGGGGGGTGACCTACAATGAGCAGTTCTTC. Translating it yields CASIGGVTYNEQFF.

V gene TRBV2 combines with J gene TRBJ2-2, with 9 bases identical to TRBD2. The CDR3 sequence is 17 residues long. V lost 6 bases, J lost 7 bases, and 15 bases stayed unmatched. Germline V CDR1 and CDR2: SNHLY, FYNNEI. As DNA, the CDR3 is TGTGCCAGCAGCCGAGGGGTCTTTAGCGGGAGAGGCGGGGAGCTGTTTTTT. As protein: CASSRGVFSGRGGELFF.

The chain couples TRBV7-2 to TRBJ1-1, with a possible D match to TRBD1 (5 bases). Between the trimmed V and J ends, which lost 1 base and 7 bases, there was a span of 13 bases. Germline CDR1 SGHTA, CDR2 FQGNSA. This CDR3 spans 14 amino acids. CDR3 sequence reads: CASSLVIGGLEAFF. In nucleotides, the CDR3 is TGTGCCAGCAGCTTAGTAATTGGGGGACTTGAAGCTTTCTTT. Together with reference TRBV7-2 and TRBJ1-1, the CDR3 gives the full variable domain: GAGVSQSPSNKVTEKGKDVELRCDPISGHTALYWYRQSLGQGLEFLIYFQGNSAPDKSGLPSDRFSAERTGGSVSTLTIQRTQQEDSAVYLCASSLVIGGLEAFFGQGTRLTVV.

This clone was counted between two and nine times. Other DNA sequences in this specimen translate into the identical CDR3. The CDR3 DNA is TGTGCCAGAGAGGTTGGACAGGGGCTTCCCGGGGCCAACGTCCTGACTTTC. As protein: CAREVGQGLPGANVLTF. V is TRBV2 and J is TRBJ2-6; TRBD1 matches 9 bases. CDR1 and CDR2 from the germline V gene are SNHLY and FYNNEI. V lost 9 bases and J lost 4; bases outside the gene matches: 13. This CDR3 comprises 17 residues.

The chain carries TRBV29-1 and TRBJ2-1; a possible D gene is TRBD1 (5 bases). Deletions cut 7 bases from V and 4 bases from J, with 11 bases between. Germline lookup yields CDR1 SQVTM and CDR2 ANQGSEA. The CDR3 spans 12 residues. CDR3 amino acids: CSAAAGYNEQFF. The DNA of the CDR3 is TGCAGCGCCGCGGCAGGGTACAATGAGCAGTTCTTC.

This clone came up a few times. The J gene is TRBJ1-2, the V gene TRBV5-4; possibly TRBD1 for D (6 bases). The CDR3 sequence is 15 residues long. The germline gives CDR1 SGHNT, CDR2 YYREEE (reference sequence). V was shortened by 0 bases and J by 4 bases, with 13 bases between the two germline ends. The CDR3 DNA is TGTGCCAGCAGCTTGGCCGGTAACAGGGCCTATGGCTACACCTTC. It translates to CASSLAGNRAYGYTF.

This clone was detected many times. This sequence joins TRBV2 and TRBJ1-2, with 11 bases that match TRBD1. CDR3 size: 15 residues. V lost 5 bases, J lost 8 bases, and 10 bases stayed unmatched. Germline-derived CDR1 and CDR2 are SNHLY and FYNNEI. The CDR3 DNA is TGTGCCAGCAGTTCCGGGACAGGGGGTACCCGAGGCTACACCTTC. Protein: CASSSGTGGTRGYTF.

The chain is built from TRBV6-5 and TRBJ2-1; TRBD1 is a possible D gene (7 bases). Trimming shortened V by 6 bases and J by 0 bases, and 12 bases separated the two germline ends. Germline V gives CDR1 MNHEY, CDR2 SVGAGI. The CDR3 runs to 15 residues. CDR3: CASSPEGASYNEQFF. CDR3 DNA sequence: TGTGCCAGCAGCCCGGAGGGGGCCTCCTACAATGAGCAGTTCTTC.

The rearrangement uses TRBV27 and TRBJ2-6; 9 bases map to TRBD1. V lost 4 bases, J lost 2 bases, and 12 bases stayed unmatched. Germline CDR1 is MNHEY and CDR2 is SMNVEV (reference sequence). The CDR3 covers 19 residues. The CDR3 DNA sequence: TGTGCCAGCAGTTCACCCCCGGGACAGGGTCCCCCTGGGGCCAACGTCCTGACTTTC. It is translated as CASSSPPGQGPPGANVLTF.

As for this clone: Sequence at one end of the junction differs from germline and may be a read error. This chain connects TRBV7-3 to TRBJ2-1, with TRBD2 matching over 8 bases. CDR1 is SGHTA, CDR2 FQGTGA, per germline. The length of the CDR3 is 14 residues. The DNA for the CDR3 is TGTGCCAGCAGCTCCACTCGGGAGGGCAATCAGCAGTTCTTC. Translating gives CASSSTREGNQQFF.

This rearrangement joins TRBV18 to TRBJ1-1; 9 bases align to TRBD1. V trimming: 5 bases; J trimming: 1 base; junction bases outside the gene matches: 5. Per the germline V gene, CDR1 is KGHSH and CDR2 is LQKENI. There are 15 residues in the CDR3. In DNA, the CDR3 is TGTGCCAGCTCAGACAGGGGGGGTTCGAACACTGAAGCTTTCTTT. Its translation is CASSDRGGSNTEAFF.

V gene TRBV19 combines with J gene TRBJ2-5; tentative D call: TRBD2 (5 bases). CDR3 length equals 14 residues. V was cut by 3 bases and J by 3 bases, with 11 bases left in between. Germline CDR1 LNHDA, CDR2 SQIVND (reference sequence). Here the CDR3 DNA reads TGTGCCAGTAGTATCATAGCGAGGGAAGAGACCCAGTACTTC. Translated, it gives CASSIIAREETQYF.

The V and J genes are TRBV2 and TRBJ1-3; D might be TRBD1 (5 bases). Germline CDR1 reads SNHLY; CDR2 reads FYNNEI. The CDR3 is 13 amino acids. Trimming took off 6 bases at V and 4 bases at J, with 10 bases between the two ends. CDR3 in amino acids: CASSGRQGNTIYF. Here the CDR3 DNA reads TGTGCCAGCAGCGGACGACAGGGAAACACCATATATTTT.

The genes are TRBV5-1 and TRBJ2-2, with 7 bases that match TRBD1. V shed 3 bases and J 2 bases; nucleotides not matched to a gene: 4. The germline CDR1 and CDR2 sequences are SGHRS and YFSETQ. The CDR3 runs 15 residues. CDR3 nucleotides: TGCGCCAGCAGCTCCAGGACAGGCAACACCGGGGAGCTGTTTTTT. As protein: CASSSRTGNTGELFF.

The chain uses TRBV6-5 and TRBJ1-1; D might be TRBD1 (6 bases). This CDR3 is 14 amino acids long. Trimming pared 6 bases from V and 4 bases from J, leaving 15 bases between. CDR1 and CDR2 from the germline V gene are MNHEY and SVGAGI. Written as DNA, the CDR3 is TGTGCCAGCAGGTACAGGGCGCGGGGCACTGAAGCTTTCTTT. Protein: CASRYRARGTEAFF.

The CDR3 spells CASSVWPGGEQYF. CDR3 sequence (DNA): TGTGCCAGCAGCGTCTGGCCGGGGGGTGAGCAGTACTTC. V is TRBV9 and J is TRBJ2-7; 7 bases map to TRBD2. The CDR3 totals 13 residues. Germline loops: CDR1 SGDLS, CDR2 YYNGEE. The junction had 6 bases not matched to a gene; V was cut back by 2 bases and J by 7 bases.

The chain combines TRBV4-2 with TRBJ2-5; D is unresolved. The CDR3 is 13 residues long. Germline CDR1 LGHNA, CDR2 YNFKEQ. V gave up 1 base and J gave up 4 bases, with 7 bases separating them. The DNA for the CDR3 is TGTGCCAGCAGCCAAGGGCCGGGAGAGACCCAGTACTTC. It translates to CASSQGPGETQYF.

The J gene is TRBJ1-1, the V gene TRBV18; a weak D match, TRBD1 (5 bases). Deletions cut 3 bases from V and 3 bases from J, with 11 bases between. The CDR3 consists of 14 residues. Per germline, CDR1 KGHSH and CDR2 LQKENI. CDR3 nucleotide sequence: TGTGCCAGCTCACCTGGGGGGTTGGACACTGAAGCTTTCTTT. It specifies CASSPGGLDTEAFF.

The chain employs TRBV5-1 and TRBJ2-5; 11 bases match TRBD1. Looked up from germline, CDR1 is SGHRS and CDR2 is YFSETQ. The V and J ends lost 3 bases and 5 bases, in that order; junction bases with no gene match: 3. The CDR3 runs to 14 residues. This CDR3 reads CASSSGQGAETQYF. As DNA, the CDR3 is TGCGCCAGCAGCTCCGGACAGGGGGCGGAGACCCAGTACTTC.

The V gene is TRBV19, the J gene TRBJ1-1; D not resolved. The germline gives CDR1 LNHDA, CDR2 SQIVND (reference sequence). The CDR3 consists of 13 residues. The V end was cut by 3 bases, the J end by 2 bases, with 7 bases between. The CDR3 DNA follows: TGTGCCAGTAGTATCGAGAGAAACACTGAAGCTTTCTTT. Translated: CASSIERNTEAFF.

This chain links TRBV27 with TRBJ1-1; 11 bases are a match to TRBD1. Trimming removed 6 bases from V and 6 bases from J; junction bases left unmatched: 3. Germline V CDR1 and CDR2: MNHEY, SMNVEV (reference sequence). This CDR3 is 13 amino acids long. CDR3 sequence (DNA): TGTGCCAGCAGATGGACAGGGGGCTCTGAAGCTTTCTTT. It translates to CASRWTGGSEAFF.

The chain links TRBV7-2 to TRBJ2-7; 7 bases align to TRBD2. The CDR3 runs 16 residues. J lost 0 bases, V lost 2 bases, and 7 bases had no gene match. Germline V gene data show CDR1 as SGHTA and CDR2 as FQGNSA. CDR3 DNA sequence: TGTGCCAGCAGCTTACAGAGCGGGGCTAGCTCCTACGAGCAGTACTTC. Its protein product is CASSLQSGASSYEQYF. Looking up the rest from reference TRBV7-2 and TRBJ2-7 gives the full variable domain: GAGVSQSPSNKVTEKGKDVELRCDPISGHTALYWYRQSLGQGLEFLIYFQGNSAPDKSGLPSDRFSAERTGGSVSTLTIQRTQQEDSAVYLCASSLQSGASSYEQYFGPGTRLTVT.

This chain links TRBV5-1 with TRBJ2-6; 9 nucleotides agree with TRBD1. The V segment lost 0 bases and the J segment 3 bases; nucleotides outside the gene matches: 7. The CDR3 runs 18 residues. Germline lookup yields CDR1 SGHRS and CDR2 YFSETQ. As DNA, the CDR3 is TGCGCCAGCAGCTTGGTGGGACAGGGTCTCGGTGGGGCCAACGTCCTGACTTTC. Its translation: CASSLVGQGLGGANVLTF.

This chain joins TRBV5-1 and TRBJ2-1; 9 bases line up with TRBD2. V was pared by 0 bases and J by 7 bases, with 8 bases of the junction left unmatched. CDR3 length equals 16 residues. Per the germline V gene, CDR1 is SGHRS and CDR2 is YFSETQ. The CDR3 loop is CASSLELAGLGNEQFF. The CDR3 nucleotides read TGCGCCAGCAGCTTGGAGCTAGCGGGACTTGGGAATGAGCAGTTCTTC.

The table lists this clone with a few counts. The CDR3 DNA follows: TGTGCCAGCAGTTTAGGGCAGGGGGCGATTGGGGCCAACGTCCTGACTTTC. Protein product: CASSLGQGAIGANVLTF. The gene calls are TRBV28 and TRBJ2-6; TRBD1 aligns across 8 bases. V was pared by 2 bases and J by 3 bases, with 6 bases of the junction left unmatched. The CDR3 length is 17 residues. Looked up from germline, CDR1 is MDHEN and CDR2 is SYDVKM.

The chain recombines TRBV3-1 (or the pseudogene TRBV3-2) with TRBJ2-6; 7 bases fit TRBD1. After removal of 7 bases from V and 4 bases from J, the junction contained 10 bases not matched to a gene. Germline CDR1 reads LGHDT; CDR2 reads YNNKEL (reference sequence). This CDR3 is built from 16 residues. The CDR3 nucleotides read TGTGCCAGCAACAACAGGGGTCTGGTAGGGGCCAACGTCCTGACTTTC. Amino acid sequence: CASNNRGLVGANVLTF.